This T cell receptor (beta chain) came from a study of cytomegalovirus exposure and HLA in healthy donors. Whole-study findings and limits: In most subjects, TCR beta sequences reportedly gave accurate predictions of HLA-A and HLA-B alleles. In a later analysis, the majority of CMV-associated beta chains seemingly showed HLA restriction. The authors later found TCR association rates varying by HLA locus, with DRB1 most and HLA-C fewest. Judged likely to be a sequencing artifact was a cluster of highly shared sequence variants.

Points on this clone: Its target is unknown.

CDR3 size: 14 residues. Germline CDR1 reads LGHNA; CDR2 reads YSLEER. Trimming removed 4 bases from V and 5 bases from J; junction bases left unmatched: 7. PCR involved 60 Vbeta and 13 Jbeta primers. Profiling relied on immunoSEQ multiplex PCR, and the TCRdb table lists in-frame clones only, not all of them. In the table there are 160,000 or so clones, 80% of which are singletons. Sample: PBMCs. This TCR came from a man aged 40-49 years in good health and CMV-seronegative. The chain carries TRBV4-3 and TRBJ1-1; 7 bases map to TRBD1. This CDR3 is CASSLTGVLTEAFF. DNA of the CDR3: TGCGCCAGCAGCCTAACAGGGGTACTTACTGAAGCTTTCTTT.